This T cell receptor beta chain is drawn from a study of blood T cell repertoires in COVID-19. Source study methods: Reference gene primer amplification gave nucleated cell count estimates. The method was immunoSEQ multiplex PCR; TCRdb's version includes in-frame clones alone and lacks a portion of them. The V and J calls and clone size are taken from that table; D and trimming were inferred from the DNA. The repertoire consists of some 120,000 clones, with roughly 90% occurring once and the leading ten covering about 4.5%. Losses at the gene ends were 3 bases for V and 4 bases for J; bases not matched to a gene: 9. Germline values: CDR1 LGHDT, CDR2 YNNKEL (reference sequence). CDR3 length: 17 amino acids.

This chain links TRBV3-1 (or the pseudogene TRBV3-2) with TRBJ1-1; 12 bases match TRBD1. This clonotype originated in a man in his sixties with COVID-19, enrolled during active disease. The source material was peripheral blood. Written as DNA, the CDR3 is TGTGCCAGCAGCCAGGGGACAGGGGGCGATCGGGGCACTGAAGCTTTCTTT. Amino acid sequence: CASSQGTGGDRGTEAFF.